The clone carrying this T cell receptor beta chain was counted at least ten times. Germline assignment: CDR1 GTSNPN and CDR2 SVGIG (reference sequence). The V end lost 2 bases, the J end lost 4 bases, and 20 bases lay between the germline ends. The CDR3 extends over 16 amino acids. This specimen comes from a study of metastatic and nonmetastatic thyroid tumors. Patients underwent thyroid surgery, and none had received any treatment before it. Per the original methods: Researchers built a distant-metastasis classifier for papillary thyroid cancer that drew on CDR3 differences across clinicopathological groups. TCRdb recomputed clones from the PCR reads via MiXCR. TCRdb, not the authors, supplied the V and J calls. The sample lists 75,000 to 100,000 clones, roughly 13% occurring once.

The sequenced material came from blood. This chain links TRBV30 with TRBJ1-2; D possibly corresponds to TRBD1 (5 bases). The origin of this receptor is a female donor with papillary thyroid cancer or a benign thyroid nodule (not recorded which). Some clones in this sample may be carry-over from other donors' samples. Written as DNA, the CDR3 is TGTGCCTGGAGTCAGCCAACCGGGACCGCATCCTATGGCTACACCTTC. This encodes CAWSQPTGTASYGYTF.